Listed below are T cell receptor beta chains from one sample, sequenced in a study of T cells in Graves' hyperthyroidism and ophthalmopathy. One entry per CDR3 protein results from TCRdb running MiXCR on the multiplex PCR reads. This table has over 650,000 distinct CDR3 sequences, approximately 16% appearing once. The sequenced material came from blood. The receptors stem from a man aged 18 to 30 with Graves' hyperthyroidism. CDR3s include the opening cysteine and the closing phenylalanine or tryptophan. The D gene is left open where the match is weak. Clone size, where shown, is once, few, many, or a class for clones that have expanded.

D	size	V	J	CDR3
NA	many	TRBV11-1	TRBJ2-7	CASSLREIPYEQYF
NA	few	TRBV20-1	TRBJ2-7	CSAQIYEQYF
NA	many	TRBV12-3/TRBV12-4	TRBJ2-5	CASSFLRAQETQYF
TRBD1	many	TRBV30	TRBJ1-2	CAWSGWDRDGLIDYGYTF
NA	once	TRBV20-1	TRBJ1-3	CSAIGKFGNTIYF
NA	NA	TRBV11-2	TRBJ2-1	CASSFLPGSYNEQFF
NA	many	TRBV20-1	TRBJ2-3	CSAVGPTDTQYF
NA	many	TRBV29-1	TRBJ2-1	CSVEGARDGSSYNEQFF
NA	few	TRBV5-5	TRBJ2-5	CASSFQTGPQETQYF
TRBD1	few	TRBV10-3	TRBJ2-7	CAISEHGQGGTGAYEQYF
NA	NA	TRBV4-3	TRBJ2-7	CASSWGVSSYEQYF
NA	NA	TRBV3-1	TRBJ2-5	CASSQDTGLRRETQYF
TRBD1	many	TRBV7-2	TRBJ2-7	CASSLGTGGTYEQYF
TRBD1	many	TRBV28	TRBJ2-7	CASRLGTGAHEQYF
TRBD2	many	TRBV28	TRBJ2-5	CASSLLGGSETQYF
TRBD1	few	TRBV5-1	TRBJ1-1	CASSLGQGISAFF
NA	many	TRBV20-1	TRBJ2-7	CSAPDPSVSSIYEQYF
NA	few	TRBV28	TRBJ2-5	CASRFRQKETQYF
TRBD2	NA	TRBV28	TRBJ2-1	CASRRTSGRASSYNEQFF
TRBD1	few	TRBV5-1	TRBJ1-2	CASSPFGQGHYGYTF
NA	many	TRBV12-3/TRBV12-4	TRBJ2-5	CASSRTNQETQYF
NA	many	TRBV7-9	TRBJ1-1	CASSLITGPNTEAFF
NA	once	TRBV15	TRBJ2-2	CATSRDRGAMSTGELFF
NA	many	TRBV28	TRBJ2-1	CASSWSRGGNEQFF
NA	many	TRBV20-1	TRBJ2-3	CSASEMAPSTDTQYF
NA	NA	TRBV7-2	TRBJ2-5	CASSPTGSTETQYF
TRBD2	few	TRBV6-2/TRBV6-3	TRBJ2-1	CASSSLGLAESSYNEQFF
NA	NA	TRBV24-1	TRBJ1-5	CATSLDNSNQPQHF
NA	many	TRBV6-1	TRBJ2-3	CASTAGLTDTQYF
NA	NA	TRBV28	TRBJ1-2	CASRFSDRGDYGYTF
NA	many	TRBV28	TRBJ1-6	CASSLSGLNSPLHF
NA	NA	TRBV4-3	TRBJ1-1	CASWGFLDTEAFF
NA	few	TRBV6-1	TRBJ1-5	CASSFIDSGRSNQPQHF
NA	many	TRBV6-2/TRBV6-3	TRBJ2-1	CASRRLVNEQFF
NA	few	TRBV5-5	TRBJ2-2	CASGPIAGAGELFF
TRBD2	many	TRBV7-8	TRBJ2-5	CASSFTSGTQYF
NA	NA	TRBV5-4	TRBJ2-5	CASSFRNFQETQYF
TRBD2	many	TRBV28	TRBJ2-1	CASSLRKRDAYNEQFF
TRBD1	NA	TRBV3-1	TRBJ1-2	CASSQGRQGELYGYTF
TRBD1	NA	TRBV20-1	TRBJ2-7	CSARRGLTYEQYF
NA	few	TRBV5-1	TRBJ1-1	CASSLQDTGNTEAFF
TRBD1	NA	TRBV29-1	TRBJ2-1	CSASKGQGSYNEQFF
NA	NA	TRBV19	TRBJ2-1	CATNPGPAGNEQFF
TRBD2	many	TRBV2	TRBJ2-5	CASRVLAGQETQYF
NA	many	TRBV18	TRBJ2-1	CASSPGRGTLYSYNEQFF
NA	many	TRBV2	TRBJ2-7	CASSGDHYEQYF
TRBD1	NA	TRBV6-1	TRBJ1-1	CASTKGQALEAFF